This T cell receptor (beta chain) was identified in a study of cytomegalovirus exposure and HLA in healthy donors. PCR primers comprised 60 Vbeta and 13 Jbeta primers. Using immunoSEQ multiplex PCR, the repertoire was profiled, and TCRdb retains in-frame clones only, with some absent. Found here are 95,000 to 150,000 clones, about three quarters of them singletons; the top ten hold about 3%. The CDR3 sequence is 15 residues long. V lost 5 bases, J lost 2 bases, and 10 bases stayed unmatched. Germline-derived CDR1 and CDR2 are SGHRS and YFSETQ. The rearrangement joins TRBV5-1 to TRBJ2-7; 7 nucleotides align to TRBD2. The specimen sequenced was PBMCs. The source is a young man in good health and CMV-seronegative. The CDR3 bases are TGCGCCAGCAGGACTTCTCTAGCGGAGACCTACGAGCAGTACTTC. Translating it yields CASRTSLAETYEQYF.